These 22 T cell receptor beta chains came from one sample sequenced in a study of sequential checkpoint blockade in melanoma. Using immunoSEQ multiplex PCR, the repertoire was profiled, and TCRdb retains in-frame clones only, with some absent. The table shows over 10,000 clones, with roughly four fifths occurring only once. Treatment noted: randomized to nivolumab then ipilimumab (arm A) or the reverse (arm B). The material sequenced was CD8+ T cells sorted from blood (inferred from file names), taken from a patient given nivolumab and ipilimumab in sequence. Receptors were obtained from a human donor with melanoma.

This clone has only one observation. This chain connects TRBV15 to TRBJ2-2, with a possible D match to TRBD1 (5 bases). Germline CDR1 reads LNHNV; CDR2 reads YYDKDF (reference sequence). The CDR3 is 16 residues long. The ends were cut back, 1 base at V and 0 bases at J, with 9 bases in the middle. CDR3 in amino acids: CATSRGVRANTGELFF. For the CDR3, the DNA is TGTGCCACCAGCAGAGGGGTCAGGGCGAACACCGGGGAGCTGTTTTTT.

This clone was seen only a few times. The V and J genes are TRBV4-3 and TRBJ2-3; the D is unclear. Germline-derived CDR1 and CDR2 are LGHNA and YSLEER. The CDR3 runs to 15 residues. Trimming pared 4 bases from V and 0 bases from J, leaving 11 bases between. CDR3 sequence (DNA): TGCGCCAGCAGCCGAACTACCTCTAGCACAGATACGCAGTATTTT. This translates into CASSRTTSSTDTQYF.

The chain links TRBV6-5 to TRBJ2-5; 8 bases align to TRBD1. This CDR3 comprises 14 residues. V was clipped by 2 bases and J by 7 bases; unmatched bases: 6. Germline V gives CDR1 MNHEY, CDR2 SVGAGI. The CDR3 sequence is CASSYGQGAGTQYF. The CDR3 nucleotides are TGTGCCAGCAGTTACGGGCAGGGGGCCGGGACCCAGTACTTC.

The CDR3 DNA follows: TGTGCCAGCAGCTTACCCTCCGGACAGGGTTACGAGGAGACCCAGTACTTC. It specifies CASSLPSGQGYEETQYF. The chain joins TRBV7-9 to TRBJ2-5, with TRBD1 matching 8 bases. The CDR3 sequence is 17 residues long. Germline values: CDR1 SEHNR, CDR2 FQNEAQ (reference sequence). Trimming at V came to 2 bases and at J to 5 bases, leaving 13 bases not matched to a gene.

V usage is TRBV7-9 and J usage is TRBJ2-1; 7 nucleotides agree with TRBD2. The CDR3 is made up of 17 amino acids. The germline gives CDR1 SEHNR, CDR2 FQNEAQ (reference sequence). V lost 4 bases to trimming and J lost 7 bases; unmatched junction nucleotides: 16. DNA for the CDR3: TGTGCCAGCAGCTCCCGACTGAGCGGGGAGCCTCGGAATGAGCAGTTCTTC. Translating it yields CASSSRLSGEPRNEQFF.

A few counts support this clone. The V call is TRBV2, the J call TRBJ2-7, with 10 bases matching TRBD1. The CDR3 spans 13 residues. After removal of 8 bases from V and 3 bases from J, the junction contained 4 bases not matched to a gene. Germline V gene data show CDR1 as SNHLY and CDR2 as FYNNEI. The CDR3 here is CASRRTGGYEQYF. The CDR3 DNA is TGTGCCAGCCGCCGGACAGGGGGCTACGAGCAGTACTTC.

The chain uses TRBV7-3 and TRBJ2-1; TRBD2 aligns across 12 bases. There are 17 residues in the CDR3. Per the germline V gene, CDR1 is SGHTA and CDR2 is FQGTGA. Trimming removed 5 bases from V and 8 bases from J; junction bases left unmatched: 13. The CDR3 protein is CASSPRLAGELGDEQFF. The CDR3 bases are TGTGCCAGCAGCCCGCGACTAGCGGGAGAGTTGGGGGATGAGCAGTTCTTC.

J is TRBJ2-7 and V is TRBV7-2; no clear D. The germline gives CDR1 SGHTA, CDR2 FQGNSA. The CDR3 length is 13 residues. V dropped 5 bases and J dropped 2 bases, with 10 bases sitting between them. This chain's CDR3 is CASSLQTAYEQYF. In DNA, the CDR3 is TGTGCCAGCAGCCTCCAGACTGCCTACGAGCAGTACTTC.

The rearrangement joins TRBV6-1 to TRBJ2-5; D may be TRBD2 (5 bases). V shed 0 bases and J shed 5 bases, with 13 bases lying between them. The CDR3 is made up of 15 amino acids. CDR1 is MNHNS, CDR2 SASEGT, per germline. The CDR3 sequence: CASSEAPRRPETQYF. CDR3 DNA sequence: TGTGCCAGCAGTGAAGCCCCTAGGAGGCCGGAGACCCAGTACTTC.

This clone was counted only a few times. The CDR3 protein is CASSYSLTVTGELFF. The CDR3 DNA sequence: TGTGCCAGCAGTTACTCGTTGACAGTCACCGGGGAGCTGTTTTTT. The chain joins TRBV6-5 to TRBJ2-2; D possibly corresponds to TRBD1 (5 bases). This CDR3 region has 15 residues. Looked up from germline, CDR1 is MNHEY and CDR2 is SVGAGI. V was cut by 0 bases and J by 4 bases, with 9 bases left in between.

CDR3 region: CASSVGQESSYNSPLHF. As DNA, the CDR3 is TGTGCCAGCAGCGTCGGACAGGAGAGCTCCTATAATTCACCCCTCCACTTT. The rearrangement joins TRBV9 to TRBJ1-6; TRBD1 aligns across 7 bases. The junction had 5 bases not matched to a gene; V was cut back by 2 bases and J by 0 bases. CDR1 and CDR2 (germline): SGDLS, YYNGEE. This CDR3 spans 17 amino acids.

This sequence joins TRBV27 and TRBJ2-1, with 12 positions matching TRBD2. After removal of 4 bases from V and 6 bases from J, the junction contained 4 bases not matched to a gene. The CDR3 is made up of 15 amino acids. Germline CDR1 and CDR2: MNHEY and SMNVEV (reference sequence). The CDR3 region is CASSSGLAGTNEQFF. Written as DNA, the CDR3 is TGTGCCAGCAGTTCCGGACTAGCGGGAACCAATGAGCAGTTCTTC.

The chain combines TRBV9 with TRBJ2-6, with D unresolved. V was pared by 4 bases and J by 2 bases, with 19 bases between. There are 18 residues in the CDR3. The germline gives CDR1 SGDLS, CDR2 YYNGEE. The CDR3 sequence is CASSPIPLDKPGANVLTF. The CDR3 DNA sequence: TGTGCCAGCAGCCCCATCCCCTTAGACAAACCTGGGGCCAACGTCCTGACTTTC.

This sequence joins TRBV28 and TRBJ2-1; 8 bases are a match to TRBD2. Germline assignment: CDR1 MDHEN and CDR2 SYDVKM. This CDR3 is 15 amino acids long. Trimming at V came to 3 bases and at J to 9 bases, leaving 10 bases not matched to a gene. CDR3 in DNA: TGTGCCAGCAGTTTTCCCCGACTAGCGCAGGCTGAGCAGTTCTTC. Its translation: CASSFPRLAQAEQFF.

CDR3 protein: CASSYQGRYNSPLHF. CDR3 coding DNA: TGTGCCAGCAGTTACCAGGGGAGATATAATTCACCCCTCCACTTT. The chain is built from TRBV6-5 and TRBJ1-6; the D gene is possibly TRBD1 (6 bases). CDR3 length: 15 amino acids. In germline, CDR1 is MNHEY, CDR2 SVGAGI. V shed 2 bases and J shed 4 bases, with 9 bases lying between them.

As for this clone: The junction departs from the called germline gene at one end, perhaps through a read error. The chain joins TRBV7-3 to TRBJ1-2; unclear D gene. CDR1 is SGHTA and CDR2 is FQGTGA in the germline V gene. CDR3 length equals 9 residues. In DNA, the CDR3 is TGTGCCAGCAGTTCTGACACCTCCTTC. Translated: CASSSDTSF.

V usage is TRBV5-8 and J usage is TRBJ2-7, with 9 bases aligning to TRBD1. The CDR3 length is 16 residues. Germline-derived CDR1 and CDR2 are SGHTS and YDEGEE. The V gene end was trimmed by 2 bases and the J gene end by 4 bases; junction bases not matched to a gene: 10. This chain's CDR3 is CASSLRPGQGLYEQYF. The DNA of the CDR3 is TGTGCCAGCAGCTTAAGGCCGGGACAGGGCTTGTACGAGCAGTACTTC.

The J gene is TRBJ2-7, the V gene TRBV9; 10 bases map to TRBD2. CDR3 length: 15 residues. J lost 5 bases, V lost 0 bases, and 5 bases had no gene match. Germline CDR1 is SGDLS and CDR2 is YYNGEE. The CDR3 DNA reads TGTGCCAGCAGCGTAGCTGAGCGGGGGGGCAACGAGCAGTACTTC. This translates into CASSVAERGGNEQYF.

The V and J genes are TRBV7-9 and TRBJ1-4; perhaps TRBD1 as D (5 bases). Germline CDR1 and CDR2: SEHNR and FQNEAQ (reference sequence). The CDR3 runs 14 residues. Trimming removed 5 bases at V and 0 bases at J, with 7 bases between. CDR3 protein: CASSQGATNEKLFF. The CDR3 bases are TGTGCCAGCAGCCAGGGTGCAACTAATGAAAAACTGTTTTTT.

V gene TRBV29-1 combines with J gene TRBJ2-7, with D perhaps matching TRBD1 (6 bases). The V end was cut by 6 bases, the J end by 2 bases, with 17 bases between. CDR3 length: 14 residues. Germline CDR1 and CDR2: SQVTM and ANQGSEA. DNA of the CDR3: TGCAGCGTCGAGGGCGCAGGGGCAACCTACGAGCAGTACTTC. Its translation is CSVEGAGATYEQYF.

The rearrangement joins TRBV7-9 to TRBJ2-1; TRBD2 matches 9 bases. Germline lookup yields CDR1 SEHNR and CDR2 FQNEAQ (reference sequence). The V gene end was trimmed by 9 bases and the J gene end by 3 bases; junction bases not matched to a gene: 9. The CDR3 is 15 residues long. CDR3 residues: CASSGGQKNYNEQFF. The DNA for the CDR3 is TGTGCCAGTAGCGGGGGACAGAAAAACTACAATGAGCAGTTCTTC.

There are a few counts of this clone. This chain links TRBV21-1 with TRBJ1-6. TRBV21-1 is deemed a pseudogene. The CDR3 length is 15 residues. The CDR3 sequence is CARYWLGGPKSPLHF. The CDR3 DNA reads TGTGCCAGGTACTGGTTGGGCGGGCCAAAATCACCCCTCCACTTT.